Below, 30 T cell receptor beta chains from the same sample are listed, as sequenced in a study of control samples from healthy donors and cancer patients. Method: immunoSEQ multiplex PCR; TCRdb's copy keeps in-frame clones and lacks some. Among over 200,000 clones listed, around 80% were seen once. The sequenced sample was PBMCs. Receptors originate from a woman aged 55-69 years with lung cancer.

This clone has only a few counts. This sequence joins TRBV2 and TRBJ1-2; D is uncertain. Trimming removed 2 bases at V and 6 bases at J, with 13 bases between. This CDR3 has 14 amino acids. Germline V CDR1 and CDR2: SNHLY, FYNNEI. CDR3 DNA sequence: TGTGCCAGCAGTGAATCAGGTGGCAGGAATGGCTACACCTTC. This encodes CASSESGGRNGYTF.

The chain combines TRBV27 with TRBJ1-5; 7 nucleotides align to TRBD1. The CDR3 is made up of 15 amino acids. The V gene's germline CDR1 is MNHEY and CDR2 SMNVEV (reference sequence). The J segment lost 4 bases and the V segment lost 2 bases, leaving 5 bases of the junction unmatched. The CDR3 is CASSLGGTANQPQHF. CDR3 sequence (DNA): TGTGCCAGCAGTTTAGGGGGGACAGCTAATCAGCCCCAGCATTTT.

CDR3 residues: CASSAGTSGGADQYF. The CDR3 DNA reads TGCGCCAGCAGCGCCGGGACTAGCGGGGGGGCCGACCAGTACTTC. The V call is TRBV5-1, the J call TRBJ2-5; 16 bases fit TRBD2. The germline CDR1 and CDR2 sequences are SGHRS and YFSETQ. V was pared by 4 bases and J by 10 bases, with 7 bases of the junction left unmatched. The CDR3 consists of 15 residues.

This clone was seen a single time. The chain couples TRBV28 to TRBJ2-1; 11 bases line up with TRBD2. Germline V CDR1 and CDR2: MDHEN, SYDVKM. CDR3 length: 12 residues. The V and J ends lost 5 bases and 16 bases, in that order; junction bases with no gene match: 7. The CDR3 sequence: CASSLGLAGGFF. The CDR3, as DNA: TGTGCCAGCAGTCTCGGACTAGCGGGTGGTTTCTTC.

The rearrangement uses TRBV5-6 and TRBJ1-2; D unresolved. Deletions cut 3 bases from V and 1 base from J, with 13 bases between. Germline values: CDR1 SGHDT, CDR2 YYEEEE. There are 15 residues in the CDR3. The CDR3 DNA reads as TGTGCCAGCAGCTCCACGGGCTCCCTTAACTATGGCTACACCTTC. Residues: CASSSTGSLNYGYTF.

The rearrangement links TRBV27 to TRBJ1-2; D unresolved. Trimming removed 6 bases at V and 13 bases at J, with 21 bases between. There are 13 residues in the CDR3. Germline CDR1 reads MNHEY; CDR2 reads SMNVEV (reference sequence). CDR3 loop: CASRISGTPLLTF. The CDR3 nucleotides read TGTGCCAGCAGGATCTCAGGAACCCCCCTTCTCACCTTC.

The rearrangement joins TRBV13 to TRBJ1-2, with D maybe TRBD1 (5 bases). The germline gives CDR1 PRHDT, CDR2 FYEKMQ (reference sequence). The CDR3 has 12 residues. Between the trimmed V and J ends, which lost 8 bases and 9 bases, there was a span of 16 bases. CDR3 sequence: CASGPGPGSYTF. CDR3 nucleotides: TGTGCCAGCGGTCCAGGGCCGGGCAGCTACACCTTC.

This clone was picked up a small number of times. The chain couples TRBV3-1 (or the pseudogene TRBV3-2) to TRBJ2-3; the D is unclear. The length of the CDR3 is 15 residues. Germline V gives CDR1 LGHDT, CDR2 YNNKEL (reference sequence). V gave up 1 base and J gave up 6 bases, with 14 bases separating them. CDR3: CASSQGYQSSDTQYF. As DNA, the CDR3 is TGTGCCAGCAGCCAAGGATATCAATCCTCGGATACGCAGTATTTT.

In the case of this clone: Other DNA sequences from this sample encode an identical CDR3 as well. The chain recombines TRBV5-1 with TRBJ2-3; D remains unclear. There are 12 residues in the CDR3. The germline V gene has CDR1 SGHRS and CDR2 YFSETQ. V was pared by 2 bases and J by 4 bases, with 5 bases between. The CDR3 protein is CASSFRSDTQYF. In DNA form, the CDR3 reads TGCGCCAGCAGCTTCAGGTCAGATACGCAGTATTTT. The variable domain in full, completed from reference TRBV5-1 and TRBJ2-3, reads KAGVTQTPRYLIKTRGQQVTLSCSPISGHRSVSWYQQTPGQGLQFLFEYFSETQRNKGNFPGRFSGRQFSNSRSEMNVSTLELGDSALYLCASSFRSDTQYFGPGTRLTVL.

The CDR3 protein is CASSPAGEEGGANVLTF. Written as DNA, the CDR3 is TGTGCCAGCAGCCCAGCGGGAGAAGAAGGTGGGGCCAACGTCCTGACTTTC. This sequence joins TRBV2 and TRBJ2-6, with 8 bases fitting TRBD2. The CDR3 has 17 amino acids. J gave up 3 bases and V 6 bases, and 10 bases lay outside the gene matches. From germline, CDR1 is SNHLY and CDR2 FYNNEI.

The genes are TRBV5-1 and TRBJ2-7, with TRBD1 identical over 11 bases. With 3 bases clipped from V and 0 bases from J, the junction kept 8 bases outside the gene matches. This CDR3 has 17 residues. From germline, CDR1 is SGHRS and CDR2 YFSETQ. CDR3 amino acids: CASSSMVGTGGSYEQYF. The CDR3 nucleotides are TGCGCCAGCAGCTCAATGGTGGGGACAGGGGGCTCCTACGAGCAGTACTTC. The full variable domain, with the rest looked up from reference TRBV5-1 and TRBJ2-7, is KAGVTQTPRYLIKTRGQQVTLSCSPISGHRSVSWYQQTPGQGLQFLFEYFSETQRNKGNFPGRFSGRQFSNSRSEMNVSTLELGDSALYLCASSSMVGTGGSYEQYFGPGTRLTVT.

The rearrangement joins TRBV27 to TRBJ1-4; 7 positions agree with TRBD1. From germline, CDR1 is MNHEY and CDR2 SMNVEV (reference sequence). This CDR3 comprises 14 residues. V lost 3 bases and J lost 8; bases outside the gene matches: 6. The CDR3 is CASSLHQGGEKLFF. The DNA of the CDR3 is TGTGCCAGCAGTTTGCATCAGGGGGGGGAAAAACTGTTTTTT.

The genes are TRBV18 and TRBJ1-5, with 9 bases lining up with TRBD1. This CDR3 has 14 amino acids. Germline V gene lookup returns CDR1 KGHSH and CDR2 LQKENI. Losses at the gene ends were 8 bases for V and 3 bases for J; bases not matched to a gene: 5. CDR3 protein: CASSRTGDNQPQHF. The CDR3 nucleotides read TGTGCCAGCAGCCGGACAGGGGACAATCAGCCCCAGCATTTT.

V is TRBV11-2 and J is TRBJ1-2; 12 bases are shared with TRBD1. Germline assignment: CDR1 SGHAT and CDR2 FQNNGV. CDR3 length: 16 amino acids. The V and J ends lost 5 bases and 4 bases, in that order; junction bases with no gene match: 8. Here the CDR3 DNA reads TGTGCCAGCAGCCCCACCGGGACAGGGGGCAGCTATGGCTACACCTTC. Its protein product is CASSPTGTGGSYGYTF. The variable domain in full, with the rest retrieved from reference TRBV11-2 and TRBJ1-2, is EAGVAQSPRYKIIEKRQSVAFWCNPISGHATLYWYQQILGQGPKLLIQFQNNGVVDDSQLPKDRFSAERLKGVDSTLKIQPAKLEDSAVYLCASSPTGTGGSYGYTFGSGTRLTVV.

This chain connects TRBV4-1 to TRBJ1-4; 8 nucleotides align to TRBD1. The CDR3 is 15 amino acids. The junction had 8 bases not matched to a gene; V was cut back by 3 bases and J by 8 bases. Germline CDR1 MGHRA, CDR2 YSYEKL. The CDR3 loop reads CASSQAGTGGEKLFF. The DNA of the CDR3 is TGCGCCAGCAGCCAGGCCGGGACAGGAGGAGAAAAACTGTTTTTT.

This chain links TRBV5-1 with TRBJ1-4; TRBD1 might be the D (5 bases). The CDR3 covers 14 residues. CDR1 and CDR2 from the germline V gene are SGHRS and YFSETQ. The V end was cut by 4 bases, the J end by 0 bases, with 7 bases between. The CDR3 nucleotides are TGCGCCAGCAGCACAGGTGCAACTAATGAAAAACTGTTTTTT. Its translation is CASSTGATNEKLFF.

CDR3 bases: TGTGCCAGCGCCCTTCGAACCGGGGAGCTGTTTTTT. Translation: CASALRTGELFF. This chain connects TRBV6-5 to TRBJ2-2; D unclear. CDR1 is MNHEY and CDR2 is SVGAGI in the germline V gene. Trimming cost V 8 bases and J 5 bases, with 9 bases left between them. The CDR3 contains 12 residues.

The chain is built from TRBV24-1 and TRBJ2-1, with TRBD1 matching over 9 bases. Germline trimming cut 6 bases from V and 6 bases from J; bases unmatched to any gene: 14. The CDR3 covers 17 residues. CDR1 and CDR2 from the germline V gene are KGHDR and SFDVKD. CDR3 sequence: CATSQPTGTGIVNEQFF. The CDR3 DNA reads as TGTGCCACCAGTCAACCAACCGGGACAGGGATTGTCAATGAGCAGTTCTTC.

The chain joins TRBV19 to TRBJ1-5; D remains unclear. The ends were cut back, 3 bases at V and 0 bases at J, with 9 bases in the middle. CDR3 length equals 15 residues. CDR1 and CDR2 (germline): LNHDA, SQIVND (reference sequence). For the CDR3, the DNA is TGTGCCAGTAGTATCGATCAGTATAGCAATCAGCCCCAGCATTTT. Protein sequence: CASSIDQYSNQPQHF.

This clone was detected once. V usage is TRBV9 and J usage is TRBJ2-2; 9 bases match TRBD1. After removal of 4 bases from V and 4 bases from J, the junction contained 8 bases not matched to a gene. The CDR3 length is 16 residues. Germline assignment: CDR1 SGDLS and CDR2 YYNGEE. The CDR3 here is CASSFGQGTSTGELFF. The CDR3 DNA reads as TGTGCCAGCAGCTTTGGACAGGGGACCTCCACCGGGGAGCTGTTTTTT.

The chain uses TRBV5-4 and TRBJ2-1; perhaps D is TRBD1 or TRBD2 (5 bases each). The germline gives CDR1 SGHNT, CDR2 YYREEE (reference sequence). V was shortened by 3 bases and J by 7 bases, with 11 bases between the two germline ends. CDR3 length equals 13 residues. CDR3 coding DNA: TGTGCCAGCAGCTGGGGGTTAGAGAATGAGCAGTTCTTC. Protein: CASSWGLENEQFF. Supplemented by reference TRBV5-4 and TRBJ2-1, the full variable domain reads ETGVTQSPTHLIKTRGQQVTLRCSSQSGHNTVSWYQQALGQGPQFIFQYYREEENGRGNFPPRFSGLQFPNYSSELNVNALELDDSALYLCASSWGLENEQFFGPGTRLTVL.

In its sample, this clone was seen once. The chain uses TRBV7-9 and TRBJ1-1; TRBD1 is a possible D gene (6 bases). Trimming left V 6 bases short and J 3 bases short, with 14 bases between. Germline CDR1 reads SEHNR; CDR2 reads FQNEAQ (reference sequence). The CDR3 loop spans 14 amino acids. The CDR3 nucleotides read TGTGCCAGCAGGGAGGGGGTGGTGGACACTGAAGCTTTCTTT. It codes for CASREGVVDTEAFF. The whole variable domain, filled in from reference TRBV7-9 and TRBJ1-1, reads DTGVSQNPRHKITKRGQNVTFRCDPISEHNRLYWYRQTLGQGPEFLTYFQNEAQLEKSRLLSDRFSAERPKGSFSTLEIQRTEQGDSAMYLCASREGVVDTEAFFGQGTRLTVV.

J is TRBJ2-5 and V is TRBV19; 8 bases line up with TRBD1. Unmatched junction bases numbered 13, after V lost 5 bases and J lost 14 bases. The CDR3 spans 13 residues. Germline V gene sequence: CDR1 LNHDA, CDR2 SQIVND (reference sequence). As DNA, the CDR3 is TGTGCCAGTAGTCAGACAGGGGAGATACGTTCTTACTTC. This encodes CASSQTGEIRSYF.

The V call is TRBV7-2, the J call TRBJ2-1; 7 bases map to TRBD2. J was trimmed by 6 bases and V by 3 bases; bases with no gene match: 5. The CDR3 extends over 14 amino acids. Germline lookup yields CDR1 SGHTA and CDR2 FQGNSA. The CDR3 DNA follows: TGTGCCAGCAGCTTTCGGGACTACTCCAATGAGCAGTTCTTC. It is translated as CASSFRDYSNEQFF. Full variable domain (outside the CDR3, taken from reference TRBV7-2 and TRBJ2-1): GAGVSQSPSNKVTEKGKDVELRCDPISGHTALYWYRQSLGQGLEFLIYFQGNSAPDKSGLPSDRFSAERTGGSVSTLTIQRTQQEDSAVYLCASSFRDYSNEQFFGPGTRLTVL.

V gene TRBV9 combines with J gene TRBJ2-2, with 9 nucleotides matching TRBD2. The CDR3 is made up of 14 amino acids. CDR1 and CDR2 (germline): SGDLS, YYNGEE. V lost 10 bases to trimming and J lost 6 bases; unmatched junction nucleotides: 10. The DNA for the CDR3 is TGTGCCGCGAGTCCAGTAGCGGGGGCCGGGGAGCTGTTTTTT. The encoded protein is CAASPVAGAGELFF.

CDR3 bases: TGTGCCAGCAGTTACTCGATCAGGGCCAACACTGAAGCTTTCTTT. This translates into CASSYSIRANTEAFF. This chain connects TRBV6-5 to TRBJ1-1; TRBD1 is a possible D gene (5 bases). Germline CDR1 reads MNHEY; CDR2 reads SVGAGI. Trimming cost V 0 bases and J 2 bases, with 10 bases left between them. The length of the CDR3 is 15 residues.

The chain is built from TRBV21-1 and TRBJ2-1; the table's D call TRBD1 went unverified against the DNA. TRBV21-1 is a documented pseudogene. CDR3 length: 17 amino acids. CDR3 nucleotides: TGTGCCAGCAGCGATAGCGCCGGGACAGGAACGAACAATGAGCAGTTCTTC. This gives the protein CASSDSAGTGTNNEQFF.

CDR3 sequence reads: CAQRGGAGNTIYF. CDR3 in DNA: TGTGCCCAGCGGGGGGGAGCTGGAAACACCATATATTTT. The rearrangement joins TRBV2 to TRBJ1-3, with D tentatively TRBD1 (5 bases). From germline, CDR1 is SNHLY and CDR2 FYNNEI. This CDR3 is built from 13 residues. Trimming stripped 11 bases from V and 2 bases from J, with 13 bases between.

The CDR3 loop is CASSQSGTGELFF. The CDR3 nucleotides are TGCGCCAGCAGTCAATCAGGCACCGGGGAGCTGTTTTTT. The chain carries TRBV23-1 and TRBJ2-2; D call uncertain. TRBV23-1 is flagged as an ORF with uncertain function. Trimming shortened V by 0 bases and J by 4 bases, and 3 bases separated the two germline ends. CDR3 length: 13 residues.

The chain recombines TRBV5-6 with TRBJ1-1; 8 bases agree with TRBD1. Trimming removed 6 bases from V and 0 bases from J; junction bases left unmatched: 7. The CDR3 spans 15 residues. The V gene's germline CDR1 is SGHDT and CDR2 YYEEEE. The CDR3 is CASTKDRGMNTEAFF. DNA of the CDR3: TGTGCCAGCACCAAAGACAGGGGCATGAACACTGAAGCTTTCTTT.